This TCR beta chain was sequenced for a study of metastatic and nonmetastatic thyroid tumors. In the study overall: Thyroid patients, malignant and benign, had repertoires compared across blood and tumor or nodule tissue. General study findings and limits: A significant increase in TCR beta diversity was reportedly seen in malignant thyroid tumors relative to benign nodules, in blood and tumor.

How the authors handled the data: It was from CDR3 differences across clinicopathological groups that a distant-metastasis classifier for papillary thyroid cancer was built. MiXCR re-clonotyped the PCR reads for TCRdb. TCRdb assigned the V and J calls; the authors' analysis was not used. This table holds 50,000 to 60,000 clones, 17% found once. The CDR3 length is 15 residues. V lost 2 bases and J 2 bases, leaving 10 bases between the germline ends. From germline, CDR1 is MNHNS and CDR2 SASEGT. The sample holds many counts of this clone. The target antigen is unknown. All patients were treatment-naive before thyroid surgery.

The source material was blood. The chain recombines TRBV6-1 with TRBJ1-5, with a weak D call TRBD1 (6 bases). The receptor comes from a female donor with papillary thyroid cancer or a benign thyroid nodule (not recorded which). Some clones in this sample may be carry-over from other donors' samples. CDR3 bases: TGTGCCAGCAGTGAATTCTCAGGGGGCAATCAGCCCCAGCATTTT. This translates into CASSEFSGGNQPQHF.